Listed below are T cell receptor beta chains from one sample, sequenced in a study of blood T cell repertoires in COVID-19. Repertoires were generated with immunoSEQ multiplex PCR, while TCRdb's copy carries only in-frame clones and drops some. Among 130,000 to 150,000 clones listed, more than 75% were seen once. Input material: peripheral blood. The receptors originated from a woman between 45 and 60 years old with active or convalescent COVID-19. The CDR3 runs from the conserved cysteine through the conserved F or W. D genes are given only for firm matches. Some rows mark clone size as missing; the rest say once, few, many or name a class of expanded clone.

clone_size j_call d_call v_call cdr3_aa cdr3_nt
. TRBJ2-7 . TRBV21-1 CASSLGQGLLYEQYF TGTGCCAGCAGCCTGGGACAGGGCTTATTATACGAGCAGTACTTC
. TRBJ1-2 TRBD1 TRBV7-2 CASSLDQGASGYTF TGTGCCAGCAGCTTAGACCAGGGGGCGTCAGGCTACACCTTC
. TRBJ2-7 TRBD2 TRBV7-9 CASSPRMRGGLGEQYF TGTGCCAGCAGCCCCCGGATGCGGGGGGGTTTAGGGGAGCAGTACTTC
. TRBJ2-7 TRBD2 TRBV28 CASSQLAGASYEQYF TGTGCCAGCAGCCAACTAGCGGGAGCCTCCTACGAGCAGTACTTC
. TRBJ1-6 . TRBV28 CASSLLVYDTLHF TGTGCCAGCAGTTTGCTCGTTTACGACACCCTCCACTTT
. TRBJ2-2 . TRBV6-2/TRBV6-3 CASSKAGGAFKTGELFF TGTGCCAGCAGTAAGGCCGGTGGGGCGTTCAAGACCGGGGAGCTGTTTTTT
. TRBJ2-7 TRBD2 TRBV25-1 CASSKAISGRITYEQYF TGTGCCAGCAGCAAAGCTATTAGCGGGAGGATAACCTACGAGCAGTACTTC
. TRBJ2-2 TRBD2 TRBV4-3 CASSQDYAGGNTGELFF TGCGCCAGCAGCCAAGATTACGCGGGGGGGAACACCGGGGAGCTGTTTTTT
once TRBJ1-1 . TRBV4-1 CASSPQGQRNTEAFF TGCGCCAGCAGCCCCCAAGGACAGAGGAACACTGAAGCTTTCTTT
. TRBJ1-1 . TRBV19 CATQSGYAGDGTEAFF TGTGCCACCCAGAGCGGGTACGCGGGTGATGGCACTGAAGCTTTCTTT
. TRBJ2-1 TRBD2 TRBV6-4 CASSPGTSGIGEQFF TGTGCCAGCAGCCCCGGGACTAGCGGGATCGGTGAGCAGTTCTTC
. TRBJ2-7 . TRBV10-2 CASSDGGRRWNSYEQYF TGCGCCAGCAGTGACGGAGGCCGGCGCTGGAACTCCTACGAGCAGTACTTC
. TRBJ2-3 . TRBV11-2 CASSHTNGDTQYF TGTGCCAGCAGTCACACCAATGGAGATACGCAGTATTTT
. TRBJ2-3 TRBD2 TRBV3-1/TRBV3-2 CASSPIRASGYGTDTQYF TGTGCCAGCAGCCCAATTCGGGCTAGCGGCTATGGCACAGATACGCAGTATTTT
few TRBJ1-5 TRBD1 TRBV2 CASIRDRASNQPQHF TGTGCCAGCATCAGGGACAGGGCTAGCAATCAGCCCCAGCATTTT
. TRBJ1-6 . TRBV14 CASSQSQGTLPLHF TGTGCCAGCAGCCAGAGTCAGGGGACGCTCCCCCTCCACTTT
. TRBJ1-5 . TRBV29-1 CSVPSEGNQPQHF TGCAGCGTTCCCTCCGAGGGCAATCAGCCCCAGCATTTT
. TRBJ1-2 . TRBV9 CASSEQGYGYTF TGTGCCAGCAGCGAACAGGGTTATGGCTACACCTTC
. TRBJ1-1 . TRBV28 CASSFSFRVEGNTEAFF TGTGCCAGCAGTTTTTCCTTTCGGGTTGAAGGGAACACTGAAGCTTTCTTT
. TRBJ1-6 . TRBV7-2 CASSLLYNSPLHF TGTGCCAGCAGCTTATTATATAATTCACCCCTCCACTTT
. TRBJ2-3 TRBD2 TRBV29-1 CSVFKTSGRTPDTQYF TGCAGCGTTTTCAAGACTAGCGGGAGGACACCAGATACGCAGTATTTT
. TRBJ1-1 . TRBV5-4 CASSLAAGPAPEAFF TGTGCCAGCAGCTTGGCTGCAGGGCCTGCTCCTGAAGCTTTCTTT
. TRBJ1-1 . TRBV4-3 CASSQTTGETEAFF TGCGCCAGCAGCCAGACGACAGGAGAAACTGAAGCTTTCTTT
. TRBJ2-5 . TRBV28 CASSLGQLETQYF TGTGCCAGCAGTCTTGGACAGCTGGAGACCCAGTACTTC
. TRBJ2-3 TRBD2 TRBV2 CASSVGEGIDTQYF TGTGCCAGCAGTGTAGGGGAGGGTATAGATACGCAGTATTTT
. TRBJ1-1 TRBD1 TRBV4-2 CASSQLPGGAGTEAFF TGTGCCAGCAGCCAACTCCCAGGGGGCGCGGGCACTGAAGCTTTCTTT
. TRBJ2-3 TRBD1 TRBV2 CASSGRQGAEDTQYF TGTGCCAGCAGTGGGCGTCAGGGGGCTGAAGATACGCAGTATTTT
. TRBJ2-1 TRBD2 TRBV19 CASSIAGGPGNEQFF TGTGCCAGTAGTATAGCGGGAGGGCCCGGCAATGAGCAGTTCTTC
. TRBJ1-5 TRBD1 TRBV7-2 CASSTGTGRDQPQHF TGTGCCAGCAGCACCGGGACAGGGCGGGATCAGCCCCAGCATTTT
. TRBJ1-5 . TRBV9 CASSVGGGPNQPQHF TGTGCCAGCAGCGTAGGGGGAGGGCCCAATCAGCCCCAGCATTTT
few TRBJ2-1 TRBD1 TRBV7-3 CASSSGQGRHNEQFF TGTGCCAGCAGCTCGGGACAGGGCCGCCACAATGAGCAGTTCTTC
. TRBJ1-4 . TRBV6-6 CASWTREKLFF TGTGCCAGCTGGACACGGGAAAAACTGTTTTTT
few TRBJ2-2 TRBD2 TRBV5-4 CASSLAVLAGASAAGELFF TGTGCCAGCAGCTTGGCCGTCCTAGCGGGAGCAAGTGCGGCCGGGGAGCTGTTTTTT
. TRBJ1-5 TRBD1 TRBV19 CASSLTGDNQPQHF TGTGCCAGTAGCCTAACAGGGGACAATCAGCCCCAGCATTTT
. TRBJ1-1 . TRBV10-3 CAIKMIGGNTEAFF TGTGCCATCAAAATGATAGGGGGGAACACTGAAGCTTTCTTT
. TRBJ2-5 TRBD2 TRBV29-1 CSVEELAGETQYF TGCAGCGTTGAAGAACTAGCGGGAGAGACCCAGTACTTC
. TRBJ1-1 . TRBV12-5 CASGTGFATEAFF TGTGCTAGTGGTACAGGGTTCGCCACTGAAGCTTTCTTT
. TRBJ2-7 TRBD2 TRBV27 CASSSKSTSGIFYEQYF TGTGCCAGCAGTTCCAAATCCACTAGCGGGATATTCTACGAGCAGTACTTC
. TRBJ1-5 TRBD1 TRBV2 CASTSDRGHNQPQHF TGTGCCAGCACCTCGGACAGGGGACACAATCAGCCCCAGCATTTT
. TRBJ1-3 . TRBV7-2 CASSLAGSSGNTIYF TGTGCCAGCAGCTTAGCAGGGAGCTCTGGAAACACCATATATTTT
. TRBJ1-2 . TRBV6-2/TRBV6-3 CASSYTNGPRDRGGYTF TGTGCCAGCAGTTACACCAACGGGCCTCGGGATCGAGGCGGCTACACCTTC
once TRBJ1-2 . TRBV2 CASSKDSGAYGYTF TGTGCCAGCAGTAAAGACAGCGGGGCCTATGGCTACACCTTC
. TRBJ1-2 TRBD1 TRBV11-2 CASSSGTASNYGYTF TGTGCCAGCAGCTCCGGGACAGCTTCTAACTATGGCTACACCTTC
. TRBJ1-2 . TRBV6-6 CASSYPETDGYTF TGTGCCAGCAGTTACCCGGAGACGGATGGCTACACCTTC
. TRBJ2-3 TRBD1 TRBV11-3 CASSSSRDRGWDTQYF TGTGCCAGCAGCTCAAGCCGGGACAGGGGGTGGGATACGCAGTATTTT
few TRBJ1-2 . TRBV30 CAWSVDRGGYTF TGTGCCTGGAGCGTGGACCGGGGAGGCTACACCTTC
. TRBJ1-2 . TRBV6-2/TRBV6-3 CASSRGSTYGYTF TGTGCCAGCAGTCGGGGGTCGACGTATGGCTACACCTTC
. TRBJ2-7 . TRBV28 CASSLFGQPYEQYF TGTGCCAGCAGTTTATTCGGACAGCCCTACGAGCAGTACTTC
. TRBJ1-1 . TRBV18 CASSPSVVSVNTEAFF TGTGCCAGCTCCCCATCGGTGGTGAGTGTGAACACTGAAGCTTTCTTT
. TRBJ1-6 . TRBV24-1 CATSVRGGNSPLHF TGTGCCACCAGTGTTCGCGGTGGCAATTCACCCCTCCACTTT
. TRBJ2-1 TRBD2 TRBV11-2 CASRLAGGQNEQFF TGTGCCAGCCGATTAGCGGGGGGGCAGAATGAGCAGTTCTTC
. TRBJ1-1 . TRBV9 CASSPMTVTHLAFF TGTGCCAGCAGCCCCATGACAGTGACCCACCTAGCTTTCTTT